Below are 24 T cell receptor beta chains sequenced from a single sample in a study of spatial heterogeneity in lung cancer. Time point defined: sample taken at primary tumor resection. Whole RNA from tumor, nontumor lung or frozen PBMC was sequenced unsorted. One entry per CDR3 protein results from TCRdb running MiXCR on the 5' RACE reads. Altogether some 85,000 distinct CDR3 sequences are present, approximately 18% being singletons, with the ten largest covering roughly 6.2%. Sequencing was performed on PBMCs, taken at surgery. These receptors were taken from a male donor with early-stage non-small cell lung cancer.

This clonotype has a count of ten or more. This sequence joins TRBV6-1 and TRBJ2-7, with a tentative D call TRBD1 (6 bases). Germline-derived CDR1 and CDR2 are MNHNS and SASEGT. The CDR3 runs 14 residues. Trimming left V 4 bases short and J 2 bases short, with 12 bases between. The CDR3 coding sequence is TGTGCCAGCAGTGTTAGGGACATTACCTACGAGCAGTACTTC. Protein product: CASSVRDITYEQYF.

Note on this clonotype: It may be a read error: a sequence one base away is much more abundant. V usage is TRBV24-1 and J usage is TRBJ2-2; D is possibly TRBD1 or TRBD2 (6 bases each). Germline V gives CDR1 KGHDR, CDR2 SFDVKD. The CDR3 length is 14 residues. The CDR3 nucleotides read TGTGCCACCAGTCACTCGGGGGACACCGGGGAGCTGTCTTTT. Protein: CATSHSGDTGELSF.

This rearrangement joins TRBV6-6 to TRBJ2-5; TRBD1 is a possible D gene (6 bases). Trimming took 0 bases from V and 1 from J, leaving 9 bases between them. The germline gives CDR1 MNHNY, CDR2 SVGAGI (reference sequence). There are 15 residues in the CDR3. CDR3 region: CASSYSGTTQETQYF. The CDR3 coding sequence is TGTGCCAGCAGTTACTCCGGGACAACCCAAGAGACCCAGTACTTC.

The CDR3 sequence: CASIQRTALNQPQHF. The CDR3 DNA reads as TGTGCCAGCATACAAAGAACGGCCCTAAATCAGCCCCAGCATTTT. The chain couples TRBV7-2 to TRBJ1-5; no clear D. This CDR3 is 15 amino acids long. CDR1 is SGHTA and CDR2 is FQGNSA in the germline V gene. V was shortened by 7 bases and J by 4 bases, with 17 bases between the two germline ends.

The chain joins TRBV19 to TRBJ2-7; possibly TRBD1 for D (6 bases). The ends were cut back, 7 bases at V and 5 bases at J, with 15 bases in the middle. The CDR3 has 13 amino acids. The germline gives CDR1 LNHDA, CDR2 SQIVND (reference sequence). CDR3 residues: CASKARGRNEQYF. The CDR3 DNA is TGTGCCAGTAAAGCCAGGGGAAGAAACGAGCAGTACTTC.

In its sample, this clonotype was seen a few times. This chain uses TRBV2 with TRBJ2-3; 8 positions agree with TRBD2. The CDR3 has 16 amino acids. J lost 0 bases, V lost 6 bases, and 8 bases had no gene match. Germline V CDR1 and CDR2: SNHLY, FYNNEI. CDR3 amino acids: CASSTPGGASTDTQYF. The CDR3 DNA is TGTGCCAGCAGCACCCCCGGGGGGGCTAGCACAGATACGCAGTATTTT.

V gene TRBV9 combines with J gene TRBJ2-7; 8 bases agree with TRBD2. The CDR3 is 15 amino acids. Germline-derived CDR1 and CDR2 are SGDLS and YYNGEE. The V segment lost 4 bases and the J segment 6 bases; nucleotides outside the gene matches: 12. The CDR3 loop is CASSPLPGGPGEQYF. The CDR3 region has the DNA TGTGCCAGCAGCCCACTCCCGGGAGGGCCTGGCGAGCAGTACTTC. The variable domain in full, completed from reference TRBV9 and TRBJ2-7, reads DSGVTQTPKHLITATGQRVTLRCSPRSGDLSVYWYQQSLDQGLQFLIQYYNGEERAKGNILERFSAQQFPDLHSELNLSSLELGDSALYFCASSPLPGGPGEQYFGPGTRLTVT.

This clonotype was detected ten times or more. V is TRBV10-3 and J is TRBJ1-1, with 10 bases that match TRBD1. The germline gives CDR1 ENHRY, CDR2 SYGVKD. The CDR3 covers 17 residues. V gave up 2 bases and J gave up 4 bases; unmatched junction bases: 10. CDR3 sequence reads: CAISERDRGSLVTEAFF. Here the CDR3 DNA reads TGTGCCATCAGTGAGCGGGACAGGGGATCGTTGGTCACTGAAGCTTTCTTT.

The chain combines TRBV5-1 with TRBJ2-3; no reliable D call. Trimming cost V 1 base and J 1 base, with 7 bases left between them. Germline CDR1 reads SGHRS; CDR2 reads YFSETQ. The CDR3 covers 14 residues. CDR3 region: CASSLMTGTDTQYF. The DNA for the CDR3 is TGCGCCAGCAGCTTGATGACGGGCACAGATACGCAGTATTTT.

The V and J genes are TRBV2 and TRBJ2-2, with a possible D match to TRBD1 (5 bases). The CDR3 has 14 residues. Trimming took 4 bases from V and 7 from J, leaving 13 bases between them. Germline V gene sequence: CDR1 SNHLY, CDR2 FYNNEI. For the CDR3, the DNA is TGTGCCAGCAGTGCTGGGCAGGGAATCGGGGAGCTGTTTTTT. Its translation: CASSAGQGIGELFF.

The genes are TRBV6-2 or TRBV6-3 and TRBJ2-2; a possible D gene is TRBD2 (5 bases). Germline CDR1 MNHEY, CDR2 SVGEGT. This CDR3 is 13 amino acids long. Trimming stripped 6 bases from V and 4 bases from J, with 9 bases between. CDR3 sequence: CASSPRGTGELFF. The CDR3 bases are TGTGCCAGCAGCCCACGGGGCACCGGGGAGCTGTTTTTT.

This clonotype appeared a few times. This chain links TRBV7-6 with TRBJ2-5; 7 nucleotides match TRBD2. J lost 5 bases, V lost 2 bases, and 5 bases had no gene match. The CDR3 is 14 residues long. Germline V gene data show CDR1 as SGHVS and CDR2 as FNYEAQ. CDR3 amino acids: CASSLLAGVETQYF. CDR3 in DNA: TGTGCCAGCAGCTTACTCGCGGGGGTTGAGACCCAGTACTTC.

This clonotype was detected only a few times. The CDR3 coding sequence is TGTGCCAGCAGCTCAACCATGAACACTGAAGCTTTCTTT. This sequence encodes CASSSTMNTEAFF. The chain has TRBV6-6 and TRBJ1-1; no reliable D call. Deletions cut 6 bases from V and 0 bases from J, with 8 bases between. Germline values: CDR1 MNHNY, CDR2 SVGAGI (reference sequence). This CDR3 has 13 residues.

The CDR3 loop reads CASSLGRNEQFF. DNA for the CDR3: TGTGCCAGCAGCTTAGGGCGTAATGAGCAGTTCTTC. The chain couples TRBV7-9 to TRBJ2-1; D is undetermined. Trimming shortened V by 1 base and J by 7 bases, and 5 bases separated the two germline ends. Per the germline V gene, CDR1 is SEHNR and CDR2 is FQNEAQ (reference sequence). This CDR3 is built from 12 residues.

In DNA form, the CDR3 reads TGTGCCAGCAGCGTGGGTCTAGCGGAGCCCACAGATACGCAGTATTTT. As protein: CASSVGLAEPTDTQYF. The rearrangement joins TRBV9 to TRBJ2-3; 7 bases are shared with TRBD2. The CDR3 sequence is 16 residues long. J lost 2 bases, V lost 2 bases, and 8 bases had no gene match. Germline CDR1 SGDLS, CDR2 YYNGEE. The whole variable domain, filled in from reference TRBV9 and TRBJ2-3, reads DSGVTQTPKHLITATGQRVTLRCSPRSGDLSVYWYQQSLDQGLQFLIQYYNGEERAKGNILERFSAQQFPDLHSELNLSSLELGDSALYFCASSVGLAEPTDTQYFGPGTRLTVL.

The rearrangement links TRBV24-1 to TRBJ2-3; no firm D call. The germline CDR1 and CDR2 sequences are KGHDR and SFDVKD. The CDR3 totals 13 residues. V lost 3 bases and J lost 3, with 6 bases in between. In DNA form, the CDR3 reads TGTGCCACCAGTGATCTCGGGACAGATACGCAGTATTTT. Amino acids: CATSDLGTDTQYF.

This clonotype was seen ten or more times. The rearrangement uses TRBV29-1 and TRBJ2-2; perhaps TRBD1 as D (5 bases). The CDR3 extends over 14 amino acids. The germline V gene has CDR1 SQVTM and CDR2 ANQGSEA. Trimming shortened V by 6 bases and J by 0 bases, and 11 bases separated the two germline ends. The CDR3 DNA reads TGCAGCGTCGGACATCTTACGAACACCGGGGAGCTGTTTTTT. Encoded protein: CSVGHLTNTGELFF.

The chain recombines TRBV25-1 with TRBJ1-3; the D is unclear. V was cut by 2 bases and J by 4 bases, with 12 bases left in between. This CDR3 comprises 15 residues. The germline V gene has CDR1 MGHDK and CDR2 SYGVNS. The CDR3, as DNA: TGTGCCAGCAGTGAACATCTTAGCTGGGGAAACACCATATATTTT. It encodes CASSEHLSWGNTIYF.

CDR3: CASSLVGGFTYEQYF. CDR3 coding DNA: TGTGCCAGCAGCTTAGTGGGAGGTTTTACCTACGAGCAGTACTTC. The chain is built from TRBV5-6 and TRBJ2-7; maybe TRBD2 (6 bases). V lost 2 bases, J lost 2 bases, and 14 bases lay in between. CDR3 length equals 15 residues. Looked up from germline, CDR1 is SGHDT and CDR2 is YYEEEE.

V is TRBV18 and J is TRBJ1-3; D may be TRBD1 (6 bases). Germline V CDR1 and CDR2: KGHSH, LQKENI. The CDR3 is 16 residues long. Trimming shortened V by 2 bases and J by 1 base, and 12 bases separated the two germline ends. The CDR3 sequence is CASSPRNRASGNTIYF. DNA of the CDR3: TGTGCCAGCTCACCAAGAAACAGGGCTTCTGGAAACACCATATATTTT.

This clonotype was counted a few times. Mismatch with germline at one junction end may stem from a read error. The chain uses TRBV11-2 and TRBJ2-7; the D is unclear. The CDR3 runs 14 residues. The germline gives CDR1 SGHAT, CDR2 FQNNGV. CDR3 sequence (DNA): TGTGCCAGCAGCTTAAGTCAGGTATCCTACGAGAAGTACTTC. It translates to CASSLSQVSYEKYF.

This clonotype has a count of ten or more. The V gene is TRBV12-3 or TRBV12-4, the J gene TRBJ1-5; 7 nucleotides align to TRBD1. Losses at the gene ends were 6 bases for V and 3 bases for J; bases not matched to a gene: 5. The CDR3 covers 14 residues. The CDR3, as DNA: TGTGCCAGCAGGCCCGGGACAGACAATCAGCCCCAGCATTTT. Translation: CASRPGTDNQPQHF.

V gene TRBV5-1 combines with J gene TRBJ2-5, with D perhaps assigned TRBD1 or TRBD2 (6 bases each). Looked up from germline, CDR1 is SGHRS and CDR2 is YFSETQ. The CDR3 spans 15 residues. Trimming shortened V by 0 bases and J by 1 base, and 10 bases separated the two germline ends. CDR3 region: CASSLGGASQETQYF. Written as DNA, the CDR3 is TGCGCCAGCAGCTTGGGGGGGGCCTCCCAAGAGACCCAGTACTTC.

In its sample, this clonotype was seen many times. This chain connects TRBV19 to TRBJ1-2, with 10 bases matching TRBD1. The CDR3 covers 14 residues. Trimming at V came to 5 bases and at J to 6 bases, leaving 6 bases not matched to a gene. The germline V gene has CDR1 LNHDA and CDR2 SQIVND (reference sequence). CDR3 in DNA: TGTGCCAGTAGTGTATCCGGGACAGGGGATGGCTACACCTTC. It encodes CASSVSGTGDGYTF.